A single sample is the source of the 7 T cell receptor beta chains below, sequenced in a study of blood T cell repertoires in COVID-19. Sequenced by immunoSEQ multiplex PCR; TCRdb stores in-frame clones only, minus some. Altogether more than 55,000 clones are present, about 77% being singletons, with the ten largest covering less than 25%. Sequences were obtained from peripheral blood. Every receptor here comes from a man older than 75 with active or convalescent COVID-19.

The CDR3 coding sequence is TGTGCCACCAGCAGAGACGGCGGGCCCCAGCATTTT. It yields the protein CATSRDGGPQHF. The genes are TRBV15 and TRBJ1-5; unclear D gene. V lost 0 bases and J lost 9, with 6 bases in between. The germline CDR1 and CDR2 sequences are LNHNV and YYDKDF (reference sequence). CDR3 length equals 12 residues.

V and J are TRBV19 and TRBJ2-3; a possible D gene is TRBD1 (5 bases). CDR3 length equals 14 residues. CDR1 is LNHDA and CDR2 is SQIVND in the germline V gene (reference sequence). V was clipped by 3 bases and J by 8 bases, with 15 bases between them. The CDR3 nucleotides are TGTGCCAGTAGTATTGCGCAGGGTAGAATTACGCAGTATTTT. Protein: CASSIAQGRITQYF.

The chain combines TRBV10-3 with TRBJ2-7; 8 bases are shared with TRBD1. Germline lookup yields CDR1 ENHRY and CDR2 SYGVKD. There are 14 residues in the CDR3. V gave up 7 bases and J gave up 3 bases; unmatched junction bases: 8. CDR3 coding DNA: TGTGCCATCAAGTTCGGGACAGGTGTCTACGAGCAGTACTTC. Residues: CAIKFGTGVYEQYF.

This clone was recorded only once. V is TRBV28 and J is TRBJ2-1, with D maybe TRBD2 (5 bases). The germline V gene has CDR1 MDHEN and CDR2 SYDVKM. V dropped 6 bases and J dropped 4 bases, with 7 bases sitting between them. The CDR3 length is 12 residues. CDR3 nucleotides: TGTGCCAGCAGGACTACTTACAATGAGCAGTTCTTC. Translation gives CASRTTYNEQFF.

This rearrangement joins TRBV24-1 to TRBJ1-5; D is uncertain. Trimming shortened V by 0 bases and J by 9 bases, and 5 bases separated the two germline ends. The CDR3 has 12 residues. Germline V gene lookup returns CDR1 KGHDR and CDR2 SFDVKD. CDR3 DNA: TGTGCCACCAGTGATTTGTACGGGCCCCAGCATTTT. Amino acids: CATSDLYGPQHF.

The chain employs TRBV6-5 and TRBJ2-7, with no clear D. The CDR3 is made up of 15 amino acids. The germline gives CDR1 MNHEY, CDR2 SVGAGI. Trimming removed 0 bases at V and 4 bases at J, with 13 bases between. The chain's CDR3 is CASSYSSMPPYEQYF. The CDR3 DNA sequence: TGTGCCAGCAGTTACTCTAGCATGCCCCCGTACGAGCAGTACTTC.

The CDR3 bases are TGTGCCAGCAGTAATAGCAGGGTGGCGAACACCGGGGAGCTGTTTTTT. Translation: CASSNSRVANTGELFF. This chain links TRBV6-6 with TRBJ2-2, with D possibly matching TRBD1 (5 bases). Trimming shortened V by 5 bases and J by 0 bases, and 13 bases separated the two germline ends. CDR3 size: 16 residues. Germline CDR1 and CDR2: MNHNY and SVGAGI (reference sequence).